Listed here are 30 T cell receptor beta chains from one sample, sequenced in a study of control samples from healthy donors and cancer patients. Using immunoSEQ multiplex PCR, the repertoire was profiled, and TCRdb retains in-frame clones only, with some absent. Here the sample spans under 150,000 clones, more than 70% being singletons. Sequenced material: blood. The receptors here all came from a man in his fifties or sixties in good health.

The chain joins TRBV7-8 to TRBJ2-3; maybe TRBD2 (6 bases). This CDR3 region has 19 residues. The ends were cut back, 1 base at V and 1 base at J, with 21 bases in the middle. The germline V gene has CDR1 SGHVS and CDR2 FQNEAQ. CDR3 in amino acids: CASSLEWGRVAVRTDTQYF. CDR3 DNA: TGTGCCAGCAGCTTAGAGTGGGGGAGAGTAGCGGTGCGCACAGATACGCAGTATTTT.

The CDR3 nucleotides read TGTGCCAGTAGTATCGGGGCAGGGTATGGCTACACCTTC. Translation gives CASSIGAGYGYTF. The rearrangement uses TRBV19 and TRBJ1-2, with D possibly matching TRBD1 (5 bases). Trimming removed 3 bases from V and 5 bases from J, with 10 bases in between. The CDR3 length is 13 residues. Germline V gene data show CDR1 as LNHDA and CDR2 as SQIVND (reference sequence).

CDR3 in DNA: TGTGCCAGCAGCGTAGGGACAGGGGGTGGCACAGATACGCAGTATTTT. Its protein product is CASSVGTGGGTDTQYF. The chain joins TRBV9 to TRBJ2-3, with 10 bases lining up with TRBD1. With V trimmed by 0 bases and J by 1 base, 2 bases remained unmatched. This CDR3 contains 16 residues. Germline values: CDR1 SGDLS, CDR2 YYNGEE.

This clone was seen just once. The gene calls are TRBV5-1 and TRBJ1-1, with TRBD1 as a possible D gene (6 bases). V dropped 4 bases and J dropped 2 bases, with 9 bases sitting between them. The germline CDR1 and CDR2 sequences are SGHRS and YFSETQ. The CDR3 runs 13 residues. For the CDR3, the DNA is TGCGCCAGCAGCGTACAGGGAAACACTGAAGCTTTCTTT. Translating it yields CASSVQGNTEAFF.

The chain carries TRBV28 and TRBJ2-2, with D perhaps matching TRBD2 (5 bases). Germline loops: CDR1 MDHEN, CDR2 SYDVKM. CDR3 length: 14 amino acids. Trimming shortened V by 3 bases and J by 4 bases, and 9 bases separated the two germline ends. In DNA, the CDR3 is TGTGCCAGCAGTTTCGGCGGGTTCACCGGGGAGCTGTTTTTT. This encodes CASSFGGFTGELFF.

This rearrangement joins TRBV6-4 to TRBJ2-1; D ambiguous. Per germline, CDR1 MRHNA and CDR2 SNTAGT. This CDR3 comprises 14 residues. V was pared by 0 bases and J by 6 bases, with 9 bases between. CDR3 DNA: TGTGCCAGCAGTGACTCGGATAAAGGCAATGAGCAGTTCTTC. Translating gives CASSDSDKGNEQFF.

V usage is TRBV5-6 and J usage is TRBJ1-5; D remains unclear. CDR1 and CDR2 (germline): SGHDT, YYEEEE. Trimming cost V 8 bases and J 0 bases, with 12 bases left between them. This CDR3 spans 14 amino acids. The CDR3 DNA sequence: TGTGCCAGTGCGGCCTTTAATAGCAATCAGCCCCAGCATTTT. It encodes CASAAFNSNQPQHF.

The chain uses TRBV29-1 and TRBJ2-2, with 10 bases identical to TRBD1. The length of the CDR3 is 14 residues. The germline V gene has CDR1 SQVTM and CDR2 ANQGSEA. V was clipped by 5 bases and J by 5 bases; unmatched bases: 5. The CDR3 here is CSVKGQGLTGELFF. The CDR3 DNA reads TGCAGCGTTAAGGGACAGGGGCTTACCGGGGAGCTGTTTTTT.

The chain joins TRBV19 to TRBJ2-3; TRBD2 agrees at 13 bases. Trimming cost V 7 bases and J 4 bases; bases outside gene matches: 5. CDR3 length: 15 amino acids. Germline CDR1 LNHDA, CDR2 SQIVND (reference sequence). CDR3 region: CASTLGLAGSDTQYF. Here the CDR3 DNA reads TGTGCCAGTACCCTGGGACTAGCGGGGTCAGATACGCAGTATTTT.

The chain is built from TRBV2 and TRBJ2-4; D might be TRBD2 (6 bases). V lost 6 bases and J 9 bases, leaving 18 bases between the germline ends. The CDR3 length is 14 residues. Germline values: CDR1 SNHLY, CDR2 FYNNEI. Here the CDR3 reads CASSTGRGISIQYF. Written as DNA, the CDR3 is TGTGCCAGCAGCACAGGACGGGGGATTAGCATTCAGTACTTC.

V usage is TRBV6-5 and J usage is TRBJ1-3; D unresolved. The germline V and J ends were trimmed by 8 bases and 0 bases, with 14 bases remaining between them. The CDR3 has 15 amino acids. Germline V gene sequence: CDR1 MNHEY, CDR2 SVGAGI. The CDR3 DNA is TGTGCCAGCGTTGTCGGTCTGTACTCTGGAAACACCATATATTTT. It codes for CASVVGLYSGNTIYF.

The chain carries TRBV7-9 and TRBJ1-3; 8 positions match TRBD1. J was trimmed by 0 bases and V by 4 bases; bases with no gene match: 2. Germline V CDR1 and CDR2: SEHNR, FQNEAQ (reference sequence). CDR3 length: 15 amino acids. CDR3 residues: CASSSTGGSGNTIYF. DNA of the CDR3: TGTGCCAGCAGCTCTACAGGGGGCTCTGGAAACACCATATATTTT.

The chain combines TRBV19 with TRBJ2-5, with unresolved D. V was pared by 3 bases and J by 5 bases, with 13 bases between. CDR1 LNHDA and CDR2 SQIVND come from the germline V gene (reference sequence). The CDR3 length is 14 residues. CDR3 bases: TGTGCCAGTAGTATGGGTGGCTCCTATGAGACCCAGTACTTC. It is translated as CASSMGGSYETQYF.

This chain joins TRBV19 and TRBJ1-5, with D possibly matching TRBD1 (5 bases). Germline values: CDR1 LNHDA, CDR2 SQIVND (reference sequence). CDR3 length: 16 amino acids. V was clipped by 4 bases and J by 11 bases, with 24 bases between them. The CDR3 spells CASSTEQLRGLRAQHF. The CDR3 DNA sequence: TGTGCCAGTAGTACCGAACAACTCCGGGGCCTCAGGGCCCAGCATTTT.

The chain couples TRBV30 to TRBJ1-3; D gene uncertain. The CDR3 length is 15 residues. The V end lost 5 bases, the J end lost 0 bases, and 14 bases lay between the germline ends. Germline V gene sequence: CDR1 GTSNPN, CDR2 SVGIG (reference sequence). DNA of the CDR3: TGTGCCTGGGGAGCAGCCGGCTACTCTGGAAACACCATATATTTT. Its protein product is CAWGAAGYSGNTIYF.

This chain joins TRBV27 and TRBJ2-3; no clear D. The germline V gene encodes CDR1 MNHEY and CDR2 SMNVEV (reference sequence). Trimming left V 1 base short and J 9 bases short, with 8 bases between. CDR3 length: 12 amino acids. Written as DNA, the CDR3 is TGTGCCAGCAGTTTATGGCCTGGAACGCAGTATTTT. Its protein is CASSLWPGTQYF.

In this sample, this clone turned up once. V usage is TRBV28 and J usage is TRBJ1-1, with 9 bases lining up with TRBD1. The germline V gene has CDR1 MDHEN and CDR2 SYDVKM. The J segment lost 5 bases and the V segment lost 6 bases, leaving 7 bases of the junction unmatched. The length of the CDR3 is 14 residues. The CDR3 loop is CASRINRGQTEAFF. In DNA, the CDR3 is TGTGCCAGCAGGATAAACAGGGGGCAGACTGAAGCTTTCTTT. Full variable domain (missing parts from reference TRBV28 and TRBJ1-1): DVKVTQSSRYLVKRTGEKVFLECVQDMDHENMFWYRQDPGLGLRLIYFSYDVKMKEKGDIPEGYSVSREKKERFSLILESASTNQTSMYLCASRINRGQTEAFFGQGTRLTVV.

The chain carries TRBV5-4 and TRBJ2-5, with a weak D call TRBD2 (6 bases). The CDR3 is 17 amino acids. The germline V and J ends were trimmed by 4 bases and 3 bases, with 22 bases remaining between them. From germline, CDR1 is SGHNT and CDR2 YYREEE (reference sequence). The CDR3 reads CASSLNTGTAREETQYF. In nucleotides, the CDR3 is TGTGCCAGCAGCCTAAATACCGGGACTGCAAGAGAAGAGACCCAGTACTTC. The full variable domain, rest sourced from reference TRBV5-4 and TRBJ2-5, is ETGVTQSPTHLIKTRGQQVTLRCSSQSGHNTVSWYQQALGQGPQFIFQYYREEENGRGNFPPRFSGLQFPNYSSELNVNALELDDSALYLCASSLNTGTAREETQYFGPGTRLLVL.

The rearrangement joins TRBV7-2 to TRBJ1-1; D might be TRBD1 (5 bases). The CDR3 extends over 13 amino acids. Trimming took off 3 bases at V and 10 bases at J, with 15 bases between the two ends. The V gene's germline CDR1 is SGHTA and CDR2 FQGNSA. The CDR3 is CASSLDGTGSAFF. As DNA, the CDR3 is TGTGCCAGCAGCTTGGACGGGACCGGTTCAGCTTTCTTT.

The CDR3 reads CASSPSPLEAFF. CDR3 in DNA: TGTGCCAGCAGTCCCTCTCCCCTTGAAGCTTTCTTT. The chain uses TRBV28 and TRBJ1-1, with no clear D. This CDR3 has 12 residues. CDR1 and CDR2 from the germline V gene are MDHEN and SYDVKM. Trimming removed 5 bases at V and 7 bases at J, with 11 bases between.

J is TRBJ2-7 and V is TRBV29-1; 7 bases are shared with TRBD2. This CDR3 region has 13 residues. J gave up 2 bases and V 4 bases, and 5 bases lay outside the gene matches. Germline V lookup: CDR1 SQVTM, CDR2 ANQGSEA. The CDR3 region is CSVGLAVTYEQYF. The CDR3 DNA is TGCAGCGTTGGGCTAGCGGTTACCTACGAGCAGTACTTC.

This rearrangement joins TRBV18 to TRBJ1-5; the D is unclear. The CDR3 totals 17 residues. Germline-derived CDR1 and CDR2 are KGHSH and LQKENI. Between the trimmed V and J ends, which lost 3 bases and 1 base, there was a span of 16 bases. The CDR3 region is CASSPFPGTGSNQPQHF. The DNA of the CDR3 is TGTGCCAGCTCACCGTTTCCGGGTACGGGGAGCAATCAGCCCCAGCATTTT.

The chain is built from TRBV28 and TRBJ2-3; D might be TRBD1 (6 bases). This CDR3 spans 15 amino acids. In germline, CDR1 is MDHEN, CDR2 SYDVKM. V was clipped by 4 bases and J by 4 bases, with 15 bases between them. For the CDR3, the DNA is TGTGCCAGCAGTTCCACGAAGGGGGAACCAGATACGCAGTATTTT. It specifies CASSSTKGEPDTQYF.

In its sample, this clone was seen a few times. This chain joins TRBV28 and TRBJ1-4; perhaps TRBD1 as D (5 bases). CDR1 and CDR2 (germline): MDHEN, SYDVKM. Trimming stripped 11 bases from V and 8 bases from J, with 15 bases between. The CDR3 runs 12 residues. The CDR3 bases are TGTGCCGCAGGCGGGACGGAGGAAAAACTGTTTTTT. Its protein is CAAGGTEEKLFF. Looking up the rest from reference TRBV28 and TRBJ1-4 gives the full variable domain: DVKVTQSSRYLVKRTGEKVFLECVQDMDHENMFWYRQDPGLGLRLIYFSYDVKMKEKGDIPEGYSVSREKKERFSLILESASTNQTSMYLCAAGGTEEKLFFGSGTQLSVL.

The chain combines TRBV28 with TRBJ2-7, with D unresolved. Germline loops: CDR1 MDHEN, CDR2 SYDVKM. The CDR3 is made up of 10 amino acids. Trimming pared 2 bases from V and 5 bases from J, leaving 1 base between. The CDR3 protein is CASSLHEQYF. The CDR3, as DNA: TGTGCCAGCAGTTTACACGAGCAGTACTTC.

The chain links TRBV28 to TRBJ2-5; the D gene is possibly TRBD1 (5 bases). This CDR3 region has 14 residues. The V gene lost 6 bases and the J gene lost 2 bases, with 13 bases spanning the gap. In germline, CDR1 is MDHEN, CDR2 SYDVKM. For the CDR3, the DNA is TGTGCCAGCAGGACCCCCCAGGGACAAGAGACCCAGTACTTC. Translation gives CASRTPQGQETQYF.

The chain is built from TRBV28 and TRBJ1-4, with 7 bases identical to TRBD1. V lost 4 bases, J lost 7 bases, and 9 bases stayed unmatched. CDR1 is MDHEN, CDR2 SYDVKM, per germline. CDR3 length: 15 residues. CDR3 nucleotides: TGTGCCAGCAGTTCCCAACAGGGGATAGGTGAAAAACTGTTTTTT. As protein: CASSSQQGIGEKLFF.

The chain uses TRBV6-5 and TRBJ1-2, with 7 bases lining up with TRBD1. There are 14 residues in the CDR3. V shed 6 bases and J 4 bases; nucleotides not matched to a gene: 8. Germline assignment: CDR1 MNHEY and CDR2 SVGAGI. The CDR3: CASSPTGFGYGYTF. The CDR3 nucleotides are TGTGCCAGCAGCCCGACAGGGTTTGGCTATGGCTACACCTTC.

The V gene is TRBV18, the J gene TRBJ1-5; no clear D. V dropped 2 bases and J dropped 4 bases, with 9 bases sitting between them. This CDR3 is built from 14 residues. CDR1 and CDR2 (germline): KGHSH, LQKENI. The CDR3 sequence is CASSPYSENQPQHF. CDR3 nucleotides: TGTGCCAGCTCACCATATTCCGAAAATCAGCCCCAGCATTTT.

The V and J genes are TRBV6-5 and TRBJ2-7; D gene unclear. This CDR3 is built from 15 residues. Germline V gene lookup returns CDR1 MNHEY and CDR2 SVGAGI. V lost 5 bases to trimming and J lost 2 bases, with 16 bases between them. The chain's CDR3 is CASSPRVVPPYEQYF. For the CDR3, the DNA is TGTGCCAGCAGTCCCCGGGTGGTCCCCCCCTACGAGCAGTACTTC.